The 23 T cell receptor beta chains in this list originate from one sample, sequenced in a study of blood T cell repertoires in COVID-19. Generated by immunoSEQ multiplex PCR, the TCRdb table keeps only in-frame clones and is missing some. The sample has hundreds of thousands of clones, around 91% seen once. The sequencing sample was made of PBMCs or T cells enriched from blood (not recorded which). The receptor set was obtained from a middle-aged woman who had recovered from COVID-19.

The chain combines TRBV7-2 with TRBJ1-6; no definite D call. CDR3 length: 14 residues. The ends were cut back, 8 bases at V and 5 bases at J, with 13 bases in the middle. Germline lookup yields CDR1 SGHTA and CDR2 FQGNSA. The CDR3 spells CASGVRADNSPLHF. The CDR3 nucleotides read TGTGCCAGCGGAGTCAGAGCCGATAATTCACCCCTCCACTTT.

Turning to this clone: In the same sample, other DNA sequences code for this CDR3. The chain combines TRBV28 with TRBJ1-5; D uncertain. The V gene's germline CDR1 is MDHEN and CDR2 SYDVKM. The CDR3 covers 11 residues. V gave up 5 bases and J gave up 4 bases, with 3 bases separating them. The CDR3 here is CASSLNQPQHF. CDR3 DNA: TGTGCCAGCAGTCTTAATCAGCCCCAGCATTTT.

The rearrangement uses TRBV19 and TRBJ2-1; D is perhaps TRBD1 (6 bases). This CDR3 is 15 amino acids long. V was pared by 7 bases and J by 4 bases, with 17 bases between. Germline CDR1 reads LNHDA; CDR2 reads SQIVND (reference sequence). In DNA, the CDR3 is TGTGCCAGTATCAGAGGGGGAGTCTCGTACAATGAGCAGTTCTTC. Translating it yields CASIRGGVSYNEQFF.

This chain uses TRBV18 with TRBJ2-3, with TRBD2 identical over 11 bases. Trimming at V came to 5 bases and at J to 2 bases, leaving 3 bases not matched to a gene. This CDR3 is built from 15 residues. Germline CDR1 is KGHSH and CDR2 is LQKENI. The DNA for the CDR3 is TGTGCCAGCTCAATACTAGCGGGAGCCACAGATACGCAGTATTTT. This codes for CASSILAGATDTQYF.

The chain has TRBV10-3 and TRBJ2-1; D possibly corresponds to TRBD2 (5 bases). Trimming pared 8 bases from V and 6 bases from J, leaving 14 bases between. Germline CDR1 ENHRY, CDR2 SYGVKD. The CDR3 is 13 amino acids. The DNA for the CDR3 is TGTGCCATCTCTTATGACGGGGTCAATGAGCAGTTCTTC. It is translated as CAISYDGVNEQFF.

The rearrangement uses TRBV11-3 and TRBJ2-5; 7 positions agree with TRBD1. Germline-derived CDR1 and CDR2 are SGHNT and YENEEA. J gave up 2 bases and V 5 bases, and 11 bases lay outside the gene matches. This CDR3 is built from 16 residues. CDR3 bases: TGTGCCAGCAGCCGACAGACAGGGTCGGAACAAGAGACCCAGTACTTC. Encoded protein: CASSRQTGSEQETQYF.

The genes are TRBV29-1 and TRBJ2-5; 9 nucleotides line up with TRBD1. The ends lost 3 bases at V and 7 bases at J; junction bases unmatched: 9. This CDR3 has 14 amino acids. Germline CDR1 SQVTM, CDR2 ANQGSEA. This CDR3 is CSVEGTGLGGTQYF. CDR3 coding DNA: TGCAGCGTTGAGGGGACAGGGTTAGGAGGGACCCAGTACTTC.

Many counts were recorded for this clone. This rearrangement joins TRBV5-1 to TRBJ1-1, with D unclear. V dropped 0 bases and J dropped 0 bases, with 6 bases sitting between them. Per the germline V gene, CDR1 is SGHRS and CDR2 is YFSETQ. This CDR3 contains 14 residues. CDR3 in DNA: TGCGCCAGCAGCTTGGGAGTAATGAACACTGAAGCTTTCTTT. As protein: CASSLGVMNTEAFF.

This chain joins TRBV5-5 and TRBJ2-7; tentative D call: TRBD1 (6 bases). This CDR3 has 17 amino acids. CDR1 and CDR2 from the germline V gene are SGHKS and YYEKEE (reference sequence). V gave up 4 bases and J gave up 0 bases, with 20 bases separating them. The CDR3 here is CASSPDGVGHSSYEQYF. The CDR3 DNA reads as TGTGCCAGCAGCCCGGACGGAGTGGGACACAGCTCCTACGAGCAGTACTTC.

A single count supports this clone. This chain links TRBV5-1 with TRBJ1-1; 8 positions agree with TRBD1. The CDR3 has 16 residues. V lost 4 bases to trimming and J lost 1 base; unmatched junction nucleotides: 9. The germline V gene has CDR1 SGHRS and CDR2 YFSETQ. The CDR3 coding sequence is TGCGCCAGCAGCCGACAGGGGCCTGGAGCGAACACTGAAGCTTTCTTT. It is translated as CASSRQGPGANTEAFF.

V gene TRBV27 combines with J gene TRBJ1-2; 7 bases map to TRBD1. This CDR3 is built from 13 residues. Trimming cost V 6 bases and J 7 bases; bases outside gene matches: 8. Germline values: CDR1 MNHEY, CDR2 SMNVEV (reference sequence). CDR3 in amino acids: CASSLDRVGGYTF. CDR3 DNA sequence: TGTGCCAGCAGCCTCGACAGGGTTGGTGGCTACACCTTC.

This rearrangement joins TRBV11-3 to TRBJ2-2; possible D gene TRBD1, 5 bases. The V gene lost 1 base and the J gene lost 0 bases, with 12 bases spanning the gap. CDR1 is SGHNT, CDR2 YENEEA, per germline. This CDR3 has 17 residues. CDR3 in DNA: TGTGCCAGCAGCTTAGGTCCTGGCAGGGCGAACACCGGGGAGCTGTTTTTT. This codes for CASSLGPGRANTGELFF.

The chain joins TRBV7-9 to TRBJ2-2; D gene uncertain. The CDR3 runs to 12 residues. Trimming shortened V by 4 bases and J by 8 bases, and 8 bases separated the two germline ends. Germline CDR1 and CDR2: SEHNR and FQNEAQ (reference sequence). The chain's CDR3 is CASSSPPGELFF. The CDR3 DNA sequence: TGTGCCAGCAGCTCCCCCCCTGGGGAGCTGTTTTTT.

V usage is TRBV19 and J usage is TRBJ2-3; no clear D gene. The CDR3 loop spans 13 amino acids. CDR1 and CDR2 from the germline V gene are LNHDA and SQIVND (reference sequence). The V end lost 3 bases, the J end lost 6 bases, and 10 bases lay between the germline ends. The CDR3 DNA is TGTGCCAGTAGTATTGTGGCGGCGGATACGCAGTATTTT. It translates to CASSIVAADTQYF.

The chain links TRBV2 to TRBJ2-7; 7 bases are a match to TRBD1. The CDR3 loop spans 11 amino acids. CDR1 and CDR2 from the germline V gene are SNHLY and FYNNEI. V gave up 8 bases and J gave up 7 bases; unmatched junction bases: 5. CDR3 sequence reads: CASQGEWEQYF. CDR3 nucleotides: TGTGCCAGCCAGGGGGAGTGGGAGCAGTACTTC. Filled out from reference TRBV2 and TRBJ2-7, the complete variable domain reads EPEVTQTPSHQVTQMGQEVILRCVPISNHLYFYWYRQILGQKVEFLVSFYNNEISEKSEIFDDQFSVERPDGSNFTLKIRSTKLEDSAMYFCASQGEWEQYFGPGTRLTVT.

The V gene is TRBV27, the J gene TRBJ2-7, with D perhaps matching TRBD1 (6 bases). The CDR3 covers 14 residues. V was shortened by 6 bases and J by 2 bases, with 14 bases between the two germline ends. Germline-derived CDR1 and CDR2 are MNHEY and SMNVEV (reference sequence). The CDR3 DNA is TGTGCCAGCAGCCAGGTACAGGGCGCCTACGAGCAGTACTTC. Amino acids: CASSQVQGAYEQYF.

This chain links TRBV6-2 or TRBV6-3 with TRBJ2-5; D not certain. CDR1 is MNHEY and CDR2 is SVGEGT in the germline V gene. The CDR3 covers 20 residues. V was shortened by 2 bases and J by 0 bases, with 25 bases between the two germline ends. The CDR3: CASSYPWRSKGGENQETQYF. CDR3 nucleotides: TGTGCCAGCAGTTACCCTTGGCGTTCGAAAGGCGGAGAGAACCAAGAGACCCAGTACTTC.

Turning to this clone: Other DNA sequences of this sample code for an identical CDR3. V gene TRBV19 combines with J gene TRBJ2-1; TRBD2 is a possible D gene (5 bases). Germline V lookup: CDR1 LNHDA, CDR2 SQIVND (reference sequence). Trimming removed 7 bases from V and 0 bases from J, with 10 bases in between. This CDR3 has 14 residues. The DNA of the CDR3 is TGTGCCAGTAATGATGGGAGCTCCTACAATGAGCAGTTCTTC. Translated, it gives CASNDGSSYNEQFF.

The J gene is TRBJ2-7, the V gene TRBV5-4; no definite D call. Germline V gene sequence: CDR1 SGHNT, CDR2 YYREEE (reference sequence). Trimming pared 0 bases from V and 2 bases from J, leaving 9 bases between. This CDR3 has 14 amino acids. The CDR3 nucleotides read TGTGCCAGCAGCTTGGGGGCTGAACCCTACGAGCAGTACTTC. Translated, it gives CASSLGAEPYEQYF.

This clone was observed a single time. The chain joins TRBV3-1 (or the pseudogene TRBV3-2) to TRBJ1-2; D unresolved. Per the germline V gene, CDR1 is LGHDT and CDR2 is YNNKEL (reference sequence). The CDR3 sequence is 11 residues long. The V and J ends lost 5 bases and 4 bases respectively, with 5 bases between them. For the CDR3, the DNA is TGTGCCAGCAGCTCCGGCTATGGCTACACCTTC. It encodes CASSSGYGYTF.

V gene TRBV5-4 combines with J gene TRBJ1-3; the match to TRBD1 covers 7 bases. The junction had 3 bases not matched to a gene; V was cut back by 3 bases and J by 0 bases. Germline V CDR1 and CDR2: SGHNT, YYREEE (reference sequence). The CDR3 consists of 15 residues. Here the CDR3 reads CASSSGTVSGNTIYF. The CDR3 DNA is TGTGCCAGCAGCTCCGGGACAGTCTCTGGAAACACCATATATTTT.

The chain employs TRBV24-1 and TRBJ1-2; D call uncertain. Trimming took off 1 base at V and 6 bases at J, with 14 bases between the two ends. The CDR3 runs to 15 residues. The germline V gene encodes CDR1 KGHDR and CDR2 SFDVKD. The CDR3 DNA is TGTGCCACCAGTGATTTCGAGGGCGTTGGACATGGCTACACCTTC. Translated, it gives CATSDFEGVGHGYTF.

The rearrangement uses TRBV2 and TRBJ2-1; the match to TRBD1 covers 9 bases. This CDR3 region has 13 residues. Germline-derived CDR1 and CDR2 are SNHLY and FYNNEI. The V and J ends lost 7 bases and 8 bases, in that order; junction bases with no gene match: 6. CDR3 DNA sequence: TGTGCCAGCACCTGGGACAGGGACGATGAGCAGTTCTTC. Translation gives CASTWDRDDEQFF.